This entry concerns a single T cell receptor (beta chain). The sample comes from a study of blood T cell repertoires in COVID-19. Study-level information: PBMCs, B-cell-depleted T cells, or T cells provided the cDNA or gDNA that made up the material.

This CDR3 region has 15 residues. CDR1 and CDR2 from the germline V gene are MDHEN and SYDVKM. V was pared by 6 bases and J by 2 bases, with 14 bases between. As processed by the authors: Amplification of reference gene primers was used by the study to estimate nucleated cell counts. Some clones are missing from TCRdb's copy, which holds only in-frame ones; the method was immunoSEQ multiplex PCR. The V and J calls and clone size are taken from that table; D and trimming were inferred from the DNA. The sample consists of 85,000 to 90,000 clones, about four fifths of them appearing once. This receptor was identified in a woman at least 80 years old with acute or convalescent COVID-19. Sequenced input: peripheral blood. This chain uses TRBV28 with TRBJ1-5; TRBD1 might be the D (5 bases). For the CDR3, the DNA is TGTGCCAGCAGCCGGGAGCAGGGAGGCAATCAGCCCCAGCATTTT. Amino acids: CASSREQGGNQPQHF.